This TCR beta chain was observed in a study of cytomegalovirus exposure and HLA in healthy donors. The study ran its PCR with 60 Vbeta and 13 Jbeta primers. The data were produced by immunoSEQ multiplex PCR, yet TCRdb's version contains in-frame clones alone and is incomplete. The table has over 85,000 clones, around three quarters seen once; the top ten hold about 2%. V shed 3 bases, J shed 2 bases, and the junction held 6 bases outside the gene matches. The CDR3 length is 15 residues. From germline, CDR1 is SGHVS and CDR2 FQNEAQ. This TCR derives from a middle-aged man in good health and CMV-seronegative. This chain joins TRBV7-8 and TRBJ2-5; 7 bases are shared with TRBD2. The sequenced sample was PBMCs. CDR3 sequence: CASSFGREWQETQYF. In DNA form, the CDR3 reads TGTGCCAGCAGCTTCGGGCGGGAGTGGCAAGAGACCCAGTACTTC.